A selection of T cell receptor beta chains follows, all from one sample in a study of blood T cell repertoires in COVID-19. TCRdb's table, derived via immunoSEQ multiplex PCR, lists solely in-frame clones and lacks some. Here the sample spans about 200,000 clones, roughly 80% being singletons. The sequenced sample consisted of peripheral blood. These receptors were obtained from a woman older than 75 with COVID-19, enrolled during active disease. The CDR3 runs from the conserved cysteine through the conserved F or W. The D gene is left open where the match is weak. Size tells how often a clone was seen (once, few, many) or the class of an expanded clone, and some rows leave it out.

NA 16 TRBD2 TRBJ2-5 TRBV18 TGTGCCAGCTCACCTTTAAAACTAGCGGGGGATGAGACCCAGTACTTC CASSPLKLAGDETQYF
NA 14 NA TRBJ1-6 TRBV7-2 TGTGCCAGCAGCTCGCCGGGGGGGGATTCACCCCTCCACTTT CASSSPGGDSPLHF
NA 14 NA TRBJ1-4 TRBV7-9 TGTGCCAGCAGCCCGACTGTTGGCCCCAGTAAACTGTTTTTT CASSPTVGPSKLFF
NA 17 TRBD2 TRBJ2-4 TRBV5-6 TGTGCCAGCAGCTTGACGGCGGGGGGGTTCGCCAAAAACATTCAGTACTTC CASSLTAGGFAKNIQYF
NA 15 TRBD1 TRBJ1-4 TRBV6-1 TGTGCCAGCAGACCGGGACAGGGAACTAATGAAAAACTGTTTTTT CASRPGQGTNEKLFF
many 13 TRBD1 TRBJ1-2 TRBV18 TGTGCCAGCTCACCGCGGACAGGGGATGGCTACACCTTC CASSPRTGDGYTF
NA 15 NA TRBJ2-2 TRBV6-2/TRBV6-3 TGTGCCAGCAGTTACTGGGGCAGGGGACCCGGGGAGCTGTTTTTT CASSYWGRGPGELFF
once 16 NA TRBJ2-7 TRBV19 TGTGCCAGTAGTACGATATCTGGACGGAGGGCCTACGAGCAGTACTTC CASSTISGRRAYEQYF
NA 14 TRBD1 TRBJ1-1 TRBV19 TGTGCCAGTAGTACTGGGACAGGGATCGTCCAAGCTTTCTTT CASSTGTGIVQAFF
once 15 NA TRBJ1-4 TRBV7-2 TGTGCCAGCAGCCGGCGGGGCAGCGGGAATGAAAAACTGTTTTTT CASSRRGSGNEKLFF
once 16 TRBD1 TRBJ1-1 TRBV5-1 TGCGCCAGCAGCTTGTGGACAGGGGGTAAGAACACTGAAGCTTTCTTT CASSLWTGGKNTEAFF
NA 16 NA TRBJ1-5 TRBV19 TGTGCCAGTAGGGCGTATAAGACAGCATATCATCAGCCCCAGCATTTT CASRAYKTAYHQPQHF
NA 15 NA TRBJ1-6 TRBV4-2 TGTGCCAGCAGCCAAGCAGGGTTAGGCAATTCACCCCTCCACTTT CASSQAGLGNSPLHF
NA 16 NA TRBJ2-7 TRBV18 TGTGCCAGCTCACCTTTAGGGGCTCAAAGCTCCTACGAGCAGTACTTC CASSPLGAQSSYEQYF
NA 14 NA TRBJ1-2 TRBV18 TGTGCCAGCTCACCTGAGAGGGTGAGCTATGGCTACACCTTC CASSPERVSYGYTF
NA 13 NA TRBJ1-5 TRBV6-1 TGTGCCAGCAGTGATTTTACTGATCAGCCCCAGCATTTT CASSDFTDQPQHF
NA 14 NA TRBJ1-1 TRBV5-1 TGCGCCAGCAGCCCGGGACACCGGAACACTGAAGCTTTCTTT CASSPGHRNTEAFF
NA 14 NA TRBJ1-6 TRBV30 TGTGCCTGGAACGAAGCGGGGCAAAGTTCACCCCTCCACTTT CAWNEAGQSSPLHF
NA 14 NA TRBJ2-7 TRBV18 TGTGCCAGCTCACCACCGAGAGTAAGAGGCGAGCAGTACTTC CASSPPRVRGEQYF
NA 13 NA TRBJ1-6 TRBV19 TGTGCCAGCCGGGACATGTATAATTCACCCCTCCACTTT CASRDMYNSPLHF
few 13 TRBD1 TRBJ2-2 TRBV4-2 TGTGCCAGCAGCCGGACAGGGGACGGGGAGCTGTTTTTT CASSRTGDGELFF
NA 15 TRBD2 TRBJ2-1 TRBV5-1 TGCGCCAGCAGCTACGAGGGAGGGCAAAACAATGAGCAGTTCTTC CASSYEGGQNNEQFF
NA 13 NA TRBJ1-5 TRBV18 TGTGCCAGCTCATGGAGCCTGAGGGAGCCCCAGCATTTT CASSWSLREPQHF
few 16 NA TRBJ2-3 TRBV28 TGTGCCAGCAGTTTAGGCCGGGCAGGGGGCACAGATACGCAGTATTTT CASSLGRAGGTDTQYF
NA 16 TRBD2 TRBJ2-1 TRBV5-1 TGCGCCAGCAGCCTTCGACTAGCGGGAGGACCTACTGAGCAGTTCTTC CASSLRLAGGPTEQFF
NA 14 NA TRBJ1-2 TRBV5-1 TGCGCCAGTAGTGGAGAAGGAACCACCTATGGCTACACCTTC CASSGEGTTYGYTF
NA 12 TRBD2 TRBJ2-7 TRBV29-1 TGCAGCGGGCTAGCGGGAAGGGGCGAGCAGTGCTTC CSGLAGRGEQCF
NA 15 NA TRBJ2-5 TRBV5-1 TGCGCCAGCAGCTTGGGACAGTTGATCGGTGGGACCCAGTACTTC CASSLGQLIGGTQYF
NA 14 TRBD2 TRBJ2-7 TRBV6-5 TGTGCCAGCCGAAGGCTAGCGGCGAAGGGCGAGCAGTACTTC CASRRLAAKGEQYF
NA 13 TRBD1 TRBJ2-7 TRBV7-7 TGTGCTAGCAGCTCGACAGGGGACGGCGAGCAGTACTTC CASSSTGDGEQYF
NA 13 TRBD2 TRBJ2-1 TRBV28 TGTGCCAGCAGTTTAGATAGGACTAGAGAGCAGTTCTTC CASSLDRTREQFF
NA 15 NA TRBJ2-3 TRBV7-3 TGTGCCAGCAGCTTAGGCGGGGCTCGGACAGATACGCAGTATTTT CASSLGGARTDTQYF
NA 16 NA TRBJ2-1 TRBV30 TGTGCCTGGAGTGTACCAATCACAGCCTCCTACAATGAGCAGTTCTTC CAWSVPITASYNEQFF
NA 17 TRBD1 TRBJ1-5 TRBV19 TGTGCCAGTAGATTATCACAGGGGGCAGGAAGCAATCAGCCCCAGCATTTT CASRLSQGAGSNQPQHF
few 13 TRBD1 TRBJ1-6 TRBV6-5 TGTGCCAGCAGTTACCGGGACAGTTCACCCCTCCACTTT CASSYRDSSPLHF
NA 13 NA TRBJ2-5 TRBV7-2 TGTGCCAGCAGCCGAAGCGACCAAGAGACCCAGTACTTC CASSRSDQETQYF
NA 14 NA TRBJ2-2 TRBV19 TGTGCCAGTAGTGACTGGGGGCTTACCGGGGAGCTGTTTTTT CASSDWGLTGELFF
NA 17 TRBD2 TRBJ2-1 TRBV11-3 TGTGCCAGCAGCTCTAGTGGAGGGACTAGCGGGAGGGCCGGGCAGTTCTTC CASSSSGGTSGRAGQFF
NA 17 TRBD2 TRBJ2-2 TRBV27 TGTGCCAGCAGTTTTGGGGCTAGCGGGAGGGGTACCGGGGAGCTGTTTTTT CASSFGASGRGTGELFF
NA 14 NA TRBJ1-3 TRBV19 TGTGCCAGTAGAGCCCCCCAAAGTGGAAACACCATATATTTT CASRAPQSGNTIYF
once 14 NA TRBJ1-2 TRBV2 TGTGCCAGCAGTAACGGCGGGACTAACTATGGCTACACCTTC CASSNGGTNYGYTF
NA 15 TRBD1 TRBJ1-5 TRBV6-2/TRBV6-3 TGTGCCAGCATCCCGGGACAGTTAAAAAATCAGCCCCAGCATTTT CASIPGQLKNQPQHF
NA 11 NA TRBJ1-1 TRBV5-1 TGCGCCAGCACCTCCTCGGGAGAAGCTTTCTTT CASTSSGEAFF
NA 12 NA TRBJ1-2 TRBV2 TGTGCCAGCAGGTTGGAGATTGATGGCTACACCTTC CASRLEIDGYTF